These 22 T cell receptor beta chains originate from one sample sequenced in a study of T-cell memory formation after mild COVID-19. TCRdb called the 5' RACE reads again in MiXCR, with one record for every CDR3 protein. The table shows some 450,000 distinct CDR3 sequences, with about 20% occurring only once. The source material was PBMCs or a T cell subset sorted from them (not recorded which). The origin of the receptors is an adult woman who had mild COVID-19 (a few samples of this study predate the infection). Cell type and time point are not known.

This clonotype has a handful of counts. The chain links TRBV3-1 to TRBJ2-7, with D possibly matching TRBD1 (6 bases). The V gene's germline CDR1 is LGHDT and CDR2 YNNKEL (reference sequence). The CDR3 is made up of 16 amino acids. V was cut by 4 bases and J by 0 bases, with 16 bases left in between. CDR3 amino acids: CASSLSTGHSSYEQYF. CDR3 nucleotide sequence: TGTGCCAGCAGCCTTTCTACAGGGCATAGCTCCTACGAGCAGTACTTC.

This clonotype occurred a few times. The chain couples TRBV4-2 to TRBJ2-3, with D possibly being TRBD2 (6 bases). Germline values: CDR1 LGHNA, CDR2 YNFKEQ. The CDR3 length is 16 residues. V shed 0 bases and J shed 0 bases, with 10 bases lying between them. This chain's CDR3 is CASSQEPEGSTDTQYF. DNA for the CDR3: TGTGCCAGCAGCCAAGAACCGGAGGGCAGCACAGATACGCAGTATTTT.

This clonotype was observed a few times. This sequence joins TRBV6-2 or TRBV6-3 and TRBJ2-6; D is tentatively TRBD1 or TRBD2 (5 bases each). The CDR3 is 14 residues long. The V end lost 4 bases, the J end lost 5 bases, and 9 bases lay between the germline ends. Germline values: CDR1 MNHEY, CDR2 SVGEGT. Here the CDR3 DNA reads TGTGCCAGCAGTTGGGACCTCAGGGCCAACGTCCTGACTTTC. Its protein is CASSWDLRANVLTF.

The V gene is TRBV30, the J gene TRBJ1-1; the D gene is possibly TRBD1 (5 bases). Germline loops: CDR1 GTSNPN, CDR2 SVGIG (reference sequence). The CDR3 sequence is 14 residues long. The V end lost 3 bases, the J end lost 1 base, and 12 bases lay between the germline ends. The CDR3 region is CAWSPGVQNTEAFF. CDR3 coding DNA: TGTGCCTGGAGCCCGGGGGTGCAGAACACTGAAGCTTTCTTT.

V and J are TRBV5-8 and TRBJ1-1; no definite D call. Trimming pared 3 bases from V and 0 bases from J, leaving 9 bases between. Germline V gene lookup returns CDR1 SGHTS and CDR2 YDEGEE. The CDR3 is made up of 14 amino acids. CDR3 coding DNA: TGTGCCAGCAGCTGGAGTTCAGTGAACACTGAAGCTTTCTTT. Translation: CASSWSSVNTEAFF.

The chain carries TRBV14 and TRBJ2-7; 12 bases line up with TRBD1. V trimming: 4 bases; J trimming: 6 bases; junction bases outside the gene matches: 1. This CDR3 comprises 13 residues. In germline, CDR1 is SGHDN, CDR2 FVKESK. The CDR3: CASSRDRGREQYF. Here the CDR3 DNA reads TGTGCCAGCAGCCGGGACAGGGGGCGCGAGCAGTACTTC.

This clonotype was detected a few times. The chain recombines TRBV10-3 with TRBJ2-3; D gene ambiguous. The CDR3 loop spans 14 amino acids. Germline CDR1 ENHRY, CDR2 SYGVKD. V lost 10 bases and J 1 base, leaving 15 bases between the germline ends. The chain's CDR3 is CATRPGAGTDTQYF. For the CDR3, the DNA is TGTGCCACCCGACCGGGTGCCGGCACAGATACGCAGTATTTT.

This clonotype was detected only a few times. The rearrangement joins TRBV25-1 to TRBJ1-1; maybe TRBD1 (5 bases). The CDR3 runs 15 residues. CDR1 is MGHDK, CDR2 SYGVNS, per germline. V shed 2 bases and J shed 7 bases, with 17 bases lying between them. This chain's CDR3 is CASSENRGAANEAFF. The CDR3 nucleotides read TGTGCCAGCAGTGAAAACAGAGGGGCAGCTAATGAAGCTTTCTTT. Combining the CDR3 with reference TRBV25-1 and TRBJ1-1 gives the whole variable domain EADIYQTPRYLVIGTGKKITLECSQTMGHDKMYWYQQDPGMELHLIHYSYGVNSTEKGDLSSESTVSRIRTEHFPLTLESARPSHTSQYLCASSENRGAANEAFFGQGTRLTVV.

In this sample, this clonotype turned up a few times. V and J are TRBV2 and TRBJ1-1; D unclear. CDR3 length: 17 amino acids. CDR1 is SNHLY and CDR2 is FYNNEI in the germline V gene. Trimming stripped 1 base from V and 0 bases from J, with 15 bases between. CDR3: CASSEGSQVVMNTEAFF. CDR3 DNA sequence: TGTGCCAGCAGTGAAGGGTCTCAGGTCGTCATGAACACTGAAGCTTTCTTT.

This chain links TRBV2 with TRBJ1-1, with 8 bases matching TRBD1. Germline V gene data show CDR1 as SNHLY and CDR2 as FYNNEI. This CDR3 contains 14 residues. V trimming: 4 bases; J trimming: 5 bases; junction bases outside the gene matches: 6. The CDR3 nucleotides are TGTGCCAGCAGTGGACAGGGGAGGGAAACTGAAGCTTTCTTT. As protein: CASSGQGRETEAFF. Supplemented by reference TRBV2 and TRBJ1-1, the full variable domain reads EPEVTQTPSHQVTQMGQEVILRCVPISNHLYFYWYRQILGQKVEFLVSFYNNEISEKSEIFDDQFSVERPDGSNFTLKIRSTKLEDSAMYFCASSGQGRETEAFFGQGTRLTVV.

This clonotype appeared a few times. The chain combines TRBV7-2 with TRBJ1-1, with D possibly TRBD1 on 6 matching bases. The length of the CDR3 is 13 residues. Deletions cut 4 bases from V and 8 bases from J, with 14 bases between. Germline loops: CDR1 SGHTA, CDR2 FQGNSA. The CDR3: CASSSSRQAEAFF. Here the CDR3 DNA reads TGTGCCAGCAGCTCCTCAAGACAGGCGGAAGCTTTCTTT.

This chain connects TRBV9 to TRBJ2-5, with 7 bases lining up with TRBD2. Looked up from germline, CDR1 is SGDLS and CDR2 is YYNGEE. Germline trimming cut 3 bases from V and 3 bases from J; bases unmatched to any gene: 5. The CDR3 length is 14 residues. CDR3 loop: CASSGGGREETQYF. DNA for the CDR3: TGTGCCAGCAGCGGCGGTGGGAGGGAAGAGACCCAGTACTTC.

Only a few counts were recorded for this clonotype. The chain joins TRBV9 to TRBJ2-3, with D unclear. The germline CDR1 and CDR2 sequences are SGDLS and YYNGEE. The CDR3 is 18 amino acids. With 0 bases removed from V and 4 bases from J, the gap between germline ends came to 21 bases. This CDR3 reads CASSVAQFGPNPSDTQYF. The CDR3 bases are TGTGCCAGCAGCGTAGCCCAATTTGGGCCCAACCCATCAGATACGCAGTATTTT.

This clonotype was recorded at least ten times. This chain uses TRBV12-3 or TRBV12-4 with TRBJ1-4; D uncertain. Between the trimmed V and J ends, which lost 5 bases and 6 bases, there was a span of 16 bases. The CDR3 covers 15 residues. In nucleotides, the CDR3 is TGTGCCAGCAGTCGAGGGCCACTCCTTGATGAAAAACTGTTTTTT. This encodes CASSRGPLLDEKLFF.

This clonotype has ten or more counts. The chain joins TRBV7-9 to TRBJ2-5; TRBD2 aligns across 8 bases. V trimming: 4 bases; J trimming: 2 bases; junction bases outside the gene matches: 6. The CDR3 is 15 residues long. Germline V gives CDR1 SEHNR, CDR2 FQNEAQ (reference sequence). The CDR3: CASSSLAAIQETQYF. Here the CDR3 DNA reads TGTGCCAGCAGCTCACTAGCGGCCATACAAGAGACCCAGTACTTC.

The chain carries TRBV4-2 and TRBJ2-7; D is perhaps TRBD2 (6 bases). The CDR3 runs to 14 residues. Germline assignment: CDR1 LGHNA and CDR2 YNFKEQ. Trimming shortened V by 1 base and J by 6 bases, and 13 bases separated the two germline ends. CDR3 DNA: TGTGCCAGCAGCCAAGCGGGAGAGGTAGCCGAGCAGTACTTC. Protein product: CASSQAGEVAEQYF.

This clonotype was counted only a few times. The gene calls are TRBV29-1 and TRBJ2-2; the match to TRBD1 covers 7 bases. Germline V gene sequence: CDR1 SQVTM, CDR2 ANQGSEA. V dropped 7 bases and J dropped 3; count of bases not matched to a gene: 5. This CDR3 is 13 amino acids long. The CDR3 spells CSAEGAYTGELFF. For the CDR3, the DNA is TGCAGCGCCGAGGGGGCATACACCGGGGAGCTGTTTTTT.

This clonotype was counted only a few times. The chain joins TRBV3-1 to TRBJ2-1; TRBD2 is a possible D gene (5 bases). Deletions cut 3 bases from V and 6 bases from J, with 9 bases between. Germline loops: CDR1 LGHDT, CDR2 YNNKEL (reference sequence). The CDR3 runs 13 residues. The CDR3 reads CASSHQTSNEQFF. The CDR3 nucleotides read TGTGCCAGCAGCCACCAAACTAGCAATGAGCAGTTCTTC.

In this sample, this clonotype turned up a few times. This chain uses TRBV20-1 with TRBJ2-1; D not certain. This CDR3 region has 11 residues. The ends were cut back, 0 bases at V and 5 bases at J, with 2 bases in the middle. Looked up from germline, CDR1 is DFQATT and CDR2 is SNEGSKA (reference sequence). The CDR3 protein is CSARDDNEQFF. CDR3 nucleotides: TGCAGTGCTAGAGACGACAATGAGCAGTTCTTC.

The V and J genes are TRBV27 and TRBJ2-3, with D uncertain. The CDR3 spans 14 residues. Germline loops: CDR1 MNHEY, CDR2 SMNVEV (reference sequence). Trimming cost V 3 bases and J 3 bases, with 10 bases left between them. CDR3 coding DNA: TGTGCCAGCAGTTTGGTTCTGCGAACAGATACGCAGTATTTT. It codes for CASSLVLRTDTQYF.

There are a few counts of this clonotype. V is TRBV7-9 and J is TRBJ1-2; D may be TRBD1 (5 bases). This CDR3 has 13 residues. V was cut by 5 bases and J by 3 bases, with 10 bases left in between. CDR1 and CDR2 (germline): SEHNR, FQNEAQ (reference sequence). The CDR3 sequence: CASSIQGYYGYTF. Here the CDR3 DNA reads TGTGCCAGCAGCATCCAGGGTTACTATGGCTACACCTTC.

This clonotype has a handful of counts. The chain combines TRBV6-2 or TRBV6-3 with TRBJ2-2; D may be TRBD2 (6 bases). Between the trimmed V and J ends, which lost 3 bases and 4 bases, there was a span of 12 bases. CDR3 length: 15 amino acids. The germline gives CDR1 MNHEY, CDR2 SVGEGT. CDR3 residues: CASSYSLAFTGELFF. The DNA of the CDR3 is TGTGCCAGCAGTTATAGCCTAGCGTTCACCGGGGAGCTGTTTTTT.